This TCR beta chain derives from a study of blood T cell repertoires in COVID-19 (dated by TCRdb to 2020 to 2021). A note on the overall study: The collaborator samples originated in the United States, Italy and Spain and spanned the acute and convalescent phases of COVID-19. Where available, HLA class I and class II types were taken from metadata supplied by the sample provider and were not determined by assay-based typing. A de-identified subject ID, COVID-19 status, age in years and sex were almost always included in the sample metadata. A freely available public database, intended as a resource for researchers studying the immune response to SARS-CoV-2, is where the repertoires were released. The prospective study material was composed of cDNA or gDNA derived from T cells, B-cell-depleted T cells, or PBMCs. The dataset comprised deeply sampled blood TCRbeta repertoires from subjects exposed to, actively infected with, or recovered from COVID-19. Samples were obtained from the ongoing ImmuneRACE study (first 160 participants) and from 1,000 to 1,500 subjects provided by 6 global collaborators.

The immunoSEQ Assay, a bias-controlled multiplex PCR, was used to amplify TCRbeta CDR3 regions from genomic DNA. The paper's processing steps were these. Within the assay, amplification of reference gene primers was used to estimate how many nucleated cells each sample contained. To quantify the absolute abundance of each unique TCRbeta CDR3 rearrangement, sequence reads were collapsed and filtered. For each sample, productive Simpson clonality was calculated as the square root of Simpson's diversity index across productive rearrangements. Sourced from immuneACCESS, this table was stored by TCRdb with only in-frame sequences that have V and J called. A share of the clones is absent; for the studies checked, an unresolved V gene accounts for under half, and the remainder has no known explanation. Clonal size and the V and J genes are those of that table, whereas D and trimming came from the DNA. This sample has about 48,000 clones in its table, and approximately 90% of those were observed once. In total, the top ten clones hold 5% to 5.5% of the sample.

The collaborating institutions used their own protocols to collect whole blood in K2EDTA tubes. For TCRbeta analysis, collaborators shipped samples as frozen whole blood, isolated PBMCs, or DNA extracted from either of those sample types. What the authors observed across the whole study: Clinical and demographic metadata were provided uncurated, with the amount varying by source and participant.

In regard to this clone: Which antigen it targets is not known. Per-nucleotide qualities are absent, and no much larger clonotype sits a single base away.

The material sequenced was peripheral blood. This clonotype originated in a man in his 70s with acute or convalescent COVID-19.

The CDR3 corresponds to CASSYSSLRAPRSTEAFF. The DNA reads as follows: TGTGCCAGCAGTTACTCGAGTCTGAGGGCGCCGAGGAGCACTGAAGCTTTCTTT. The rearranged segments are TRBV6-2 or TRBV6-3 and TRBJ1-1; too little of a D gene remains to name it. The CDR3, from cysteine to phenylalanine, totals 18 residues. Here the CDR3 DNA is all that survives: 54 bases in frame from base 1. In the germline V gene, CDR1 corresponds to MNHEY and CDR2 to SVGEGT. The trim is 0 bases for V and 4 bases for J, with a gap of 21 bases between the germline ends.